This entry is about one T cell receptor beta chain. Its antigen remains unidentified. This entry comes from a study of T cell responses to AZD1222 COVID-19 vaccine. The overall study: Analyses pooled second doses at about 4 or about 12 weeks. Whole-study results and caveats: Nearly half of spike-specific TCRs reportedly target unmutated variant regions.

Repertoires were generated with immunoSEQ multiplex PCR, while TCRdb's copy carries only in-frame clones and drops some. In the table there are roughly 120,000 clones, 86% of which are singletons. The CDR3 has 11 amino acids. Germline V gene lookup returns CDR1 SNHLY and CDR2 FYNNEI. Trimming took 6 bases from V and 12 from J, leaving 9 bases between them. The receptor's source is an adult in good health. The source was peripheral blood, collected on day 0 of AZD1222 vaccination. The chain combines TRBV2 with TRBJ1-6; no clear D gene. CDR3 sequence reads: CASRDLVPLHF. DNA for the CDR3: TGTGCCAGCAGGGACCTCGTACCCCTCCACTTT.